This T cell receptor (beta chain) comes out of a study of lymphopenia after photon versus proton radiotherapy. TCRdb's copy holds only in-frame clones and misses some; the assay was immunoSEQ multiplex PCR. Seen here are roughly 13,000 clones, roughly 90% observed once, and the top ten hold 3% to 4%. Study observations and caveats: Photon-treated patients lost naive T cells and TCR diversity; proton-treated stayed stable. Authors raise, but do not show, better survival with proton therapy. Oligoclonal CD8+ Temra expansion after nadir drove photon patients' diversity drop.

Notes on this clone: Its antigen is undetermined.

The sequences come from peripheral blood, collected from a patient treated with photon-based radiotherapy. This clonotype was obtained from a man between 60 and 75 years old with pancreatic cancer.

CDR3 protein: CASSEGGAATYEQYF. CDR3 bases: TGTGCCAGCAGTGAGGGGGGGGCAGCCACCTACGAGCAGTACTTC. The chain links TRBV6-1 to TRBJ2-7; tentative D call: TRBD2 (7 bases). The CDR3 has 15 amino acids. Per germline, CDR1 MNHNS and CDR2 SASEGT. Trimming took off 3 bases at V and 2 bases at J, with 14 bases between the two ends.